The rows below give T cell receptor beta chains drawn from one sample of a study of vaccination and CD4 T cells after COVID-19. TCRdb reprocessed the PCR reads with MiXCR, giving one entry per CDR3 protein. The top ten hold approximately 7.8% of the sample, which has 20,000 or so distinct CDR3 sequences, roughly 23% seen once. These receptors have no known antigen. Sequenced material: cultured CD4+ T cells from blood. These receptors all stem from a human donor with COVID-19. CDR3s include the opening cysteine and the closing phenylalanine or tryptophan. Each record gives: V gene, J gene, clone size, D gene, CDR3 protein, CDR3 DNA. The D gene is left open where the match is weak. Clone size is given for some rows only: seen once, a few or many times, or a class if the clone is expanded.

>TRBV5-1|TRBJ1-4|NA|TRBD1
CASSLGDRSGEKLFF
TGCGCCAGCAGCTTGGGGGACAGGTCGGGCGAAAAACTGTTTTTT
>TRBV19|TRBJ1-2|NA|NA
CASSIFGTGGYTF
TGTGCCAGTAGTATATTTGGCACTGGAGGCTACACCTTC
>TRBV7-8|TRBJ1-2|NA|NA
CASSLATPGNGYTF
TGTGCCAGCAGCTTAGCGACCCCGGGGAATGGCTACACCTTC
>TRBV7-2|TRBJ1-2|NA|NA
CASSGPSTANYGYTF
TGTGCCAGCAGCGGGCCCTCGACAGCTAACTATGGCTACACCTTC
>TRBV6-1|TRBJ2-7|few|TRBD2
CASSQGLAIYEQYF
TGTGCCAGCAGTCAGGGACTAGCTATCTACGAGCAGTACTTC
>TRBV7-9|TRBJ1-3|few|NA
CASSIGLGGPGNTIYF
TGTGCCAGCAGCATAGGGCTTGGGGGACCTGGAAACACCATATATTTT
>TRBV7-2|TRBJ1-6|few|TRBD1
CASSRDRAHNSPLHF
TGTGCCAGCAGTCGGGACAGGGCCCATAATTCACCCCTCCACTTT
>TRBV7-9|TRBJ1-3|NA|NA
CASSLVGGMSSGNTIYF
TGTGCCAGCAGCTTAGTTGGGGGGATGAGCTCTGGAAACACCATATATTTT
>TRBV20-1|TRBJ1-1|NA|TRBD1
CSAGTGVFESGTEAFF
TGCAGTGCTGGGACAGGGGTTTTCGAATCGGGGACTGAAGCTTTCTTT
>TRBV7-9|TRBJ1-5|few|NA
CASSLNMGSNQPQHF
TGTGCCAGCAGCCTCAATATGGGGAGCAATCAGCCCCAGCATTTT
>TRBV12-3/TRBV12-4|TRBJ1-5|few|NA
CASRLIQGNGDQPQHF
TGTGCCAGCAGGCTAATACAGGGAAACGGGGATCAGCCCCAGCATTTT
>TRBV30|TRBJ1-1|few|NA
CAWSVSPGGNTEAFF
TGTGCCTGGAGTGTATCTCCCGGCGGGAACACTGAAGCTTTCTTT
>TRBV2|TRBJ1-5|NA|NA
CASRRDMSQNQPQHF
TGTGCCAGCAGGCGGGACATGTCCCAGAATCAGCCCCAGCATTTT
>TRBV2|TRBJ1-5|NA|TRBD1
CASSGGQGNQPQHF
TGTGCCAGCAGTGGGGGACAGGGAAATCAGCCCCAGCATTTT
>TRBV12-3/TRBV12-4|TRBJ1-2|NA|TRBD1
CASSMGQVYGYTF
TGTGCCAGCAGTATGGGACAGGTCTATGGCTACACCTTC
>TRBV7-2|TRBJ2-2|NA|NA
CASSPRTSGNTGELFF
TGTGCCAGCAGCCCCCGCACCAGCGGGAACACCGGGGAGCTGTTTTTT
>TRBV6-1|TRBJ1-5|few|NA
CASASGSSPNQPQHF
TGTGCCAGCGCTTCCGGCAGTAGCCCGAATCAGCCCCAGCATTTT
>TRBV19|TRBJ1-3|few|NA
CASSTTGNTGNTIYF
TGTGCCAGTAGTACCACCGGAAACACTGGAAACACCATATATTTT
>TRBV7-8|TRBJ1-5|few|TRBD1
CASSSTGTGNGAPQHF
TGTGCCAGCAGCTCCACCGGGACAGGGAACGGGGCGCCCCAGCATTTT
>TRBV6-2/TRBV6-3|TRBJ1-1|few|NA
CASSPGPSGRMAFF
TGTGCCAGCAGTCCCGGTCCTTCGGGGCGAATGGCTTTCTTT
>TRBV19|TRBJ1-1|NA|NA
CASSPGRTEAFF
TGTGCCAGTAGCCCGGGGAGGACTGAAGCTTTCTTT
>TRBV3-1|TRBJ1-1|NA|NA
CASSRRDDLRAFF
TGTGCCAGCAGCCGCCGGGACGACCTTAGAGCTTTCTTT
>TRBV25-1|TRBJ2-6|NA|NA
CASSESVAGANVLTF
TGTGCCAGCAGTGAATCAGTGGCAGGGGCCAACGTCCTGACTTTC
>TRBV11-2|TRBJ1-2|NA|NA
CASSKTGTNYGYTF
TGTGCCAGCAGCAAAACCGGGACCAACTATGGCTACACCTTC